This T cell receptor beta chain was sequenced in a study of blood T cell repertoires in COVID-19. Looking at the study overall: Some COVID-19 samples were acute and others convalescent; all came from the United States, Italy and Spain. PBMCs, B-cell-depleted T cells, or T cells were the source of the cDNA or gDNA that made up the material.

Seattle enrolled patients during active infection and tracked them longitudinally. Per the original methods: Quantification of nucleated cells was approximated via reference gene primer amplification. Measured with immunoSEQ multiplex PCR; TCRdb has only the in-frame clones, and not every one. The DNA gave D and trimming, while V, J and clone size come from that table. This sample has approximately 53,000 clones; around 81% occur once, and the top ten carry approximately 20%. The specimen sequenced was peripheral blood. This receptor was taken from a woman older than 75 with COVID-19, enrolled during active disease.

The CDR3 here is CASSLASAEHTQYF. In DNA, the CDR3 is TGTGCCAGCAGCTTAGCGTCGGCGGAGCATACGCAGTATTTT. The chain uses TRBV7-9 and TRBJ2-3; D unclear. The CDR3 runs to 14 residues. Trimming removed 0 bases at V and 7 bases at J, with 11 bases between. Looked up from germline, CDR1 is SEHNR and CDR2 is FQNEAQ (reference sequence).